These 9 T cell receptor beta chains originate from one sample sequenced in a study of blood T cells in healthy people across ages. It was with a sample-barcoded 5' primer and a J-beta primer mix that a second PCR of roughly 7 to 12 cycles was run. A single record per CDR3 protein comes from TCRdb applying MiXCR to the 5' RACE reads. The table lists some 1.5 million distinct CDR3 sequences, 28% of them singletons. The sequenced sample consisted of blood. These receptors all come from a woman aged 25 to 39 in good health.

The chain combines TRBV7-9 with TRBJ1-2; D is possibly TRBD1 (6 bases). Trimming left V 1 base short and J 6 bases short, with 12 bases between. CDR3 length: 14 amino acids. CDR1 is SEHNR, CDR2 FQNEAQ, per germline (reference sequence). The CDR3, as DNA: TGTGCCAGCAGCTTAGACGTGACAGGCAATGGCTACACCTTC. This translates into CASSLDVTGNGYTF.

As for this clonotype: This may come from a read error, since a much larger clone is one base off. The CDR3 DNA follows: TGTGCCAGCAGCCAAGATAGTCGGGGGAGCTCCTACAGTGAGCAGTTCTTC. Protein sequence: CASSQDSRGSSYSEQFF. The chain joins TRBV3-1 to TRBJ2-1; tentatively, D is TRBD2 (6 bases). From germline, CDR1 is LGHDT and CDR2 YNNKEL (reference sequence). This CDR3 region has 17 residues.

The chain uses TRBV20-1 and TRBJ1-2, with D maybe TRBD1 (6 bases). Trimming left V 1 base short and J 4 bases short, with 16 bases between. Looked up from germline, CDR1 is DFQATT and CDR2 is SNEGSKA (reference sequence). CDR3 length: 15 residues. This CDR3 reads CSARVSQGGGYGYTF. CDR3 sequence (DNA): TGCAGTGCTAGAGTGTCACAGGGAGGGGGCTATGGCTACACCTTC.

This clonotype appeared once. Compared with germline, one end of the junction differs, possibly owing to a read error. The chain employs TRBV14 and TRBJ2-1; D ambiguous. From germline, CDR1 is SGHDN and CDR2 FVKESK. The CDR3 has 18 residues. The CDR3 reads CASSQNPSLLVSYNEQFF. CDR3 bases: TGTGCCAGCAGCCAAAATCCGAGTCTCCTTGTCTCCTATAATGAGCAGTTCTTC.

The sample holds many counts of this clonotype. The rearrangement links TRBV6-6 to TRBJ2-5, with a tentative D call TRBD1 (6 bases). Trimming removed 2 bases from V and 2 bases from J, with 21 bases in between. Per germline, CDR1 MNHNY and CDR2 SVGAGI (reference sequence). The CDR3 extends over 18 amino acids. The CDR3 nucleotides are TGTGCCAGCAGTTACGAGGACAGATTTTGGGTAGGACAAGAGACCCAGTACTTC. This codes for CASSYEDRFWVGQETQYF.

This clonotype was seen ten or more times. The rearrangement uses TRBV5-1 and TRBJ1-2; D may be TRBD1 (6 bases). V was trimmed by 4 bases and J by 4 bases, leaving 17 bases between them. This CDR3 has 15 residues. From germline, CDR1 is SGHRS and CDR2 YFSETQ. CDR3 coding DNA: TGCGCCAGCAGCCCTGGACAGCTATCCTCCTATGGCTACACCTTC. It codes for CASSPGQLSSYGYTF.

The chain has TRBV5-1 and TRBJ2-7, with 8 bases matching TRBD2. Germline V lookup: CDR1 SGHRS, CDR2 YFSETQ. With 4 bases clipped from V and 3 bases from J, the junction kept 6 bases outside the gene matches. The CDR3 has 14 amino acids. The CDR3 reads CASSPISGVYEQYF. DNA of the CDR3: TGCGCCAGCAGCCCTATTAGCGGGGTCTACGAGCAGTACTTC.

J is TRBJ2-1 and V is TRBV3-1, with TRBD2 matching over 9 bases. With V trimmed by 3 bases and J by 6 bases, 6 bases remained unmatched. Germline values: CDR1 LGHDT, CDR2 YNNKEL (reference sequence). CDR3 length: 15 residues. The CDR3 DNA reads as TGTGCCAGCAGCCAGCTAGGGACTAGCTTCAATGAGCAGTTCTTC. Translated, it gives CASSQLGTSFNEQFF.

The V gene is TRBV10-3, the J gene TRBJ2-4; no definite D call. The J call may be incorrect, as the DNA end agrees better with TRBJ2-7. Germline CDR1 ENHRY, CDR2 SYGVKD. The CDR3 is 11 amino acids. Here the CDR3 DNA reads TGTGCCATCAGTGAGGACCGCGAGCAGTACTTC. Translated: CAISEDREQYF.